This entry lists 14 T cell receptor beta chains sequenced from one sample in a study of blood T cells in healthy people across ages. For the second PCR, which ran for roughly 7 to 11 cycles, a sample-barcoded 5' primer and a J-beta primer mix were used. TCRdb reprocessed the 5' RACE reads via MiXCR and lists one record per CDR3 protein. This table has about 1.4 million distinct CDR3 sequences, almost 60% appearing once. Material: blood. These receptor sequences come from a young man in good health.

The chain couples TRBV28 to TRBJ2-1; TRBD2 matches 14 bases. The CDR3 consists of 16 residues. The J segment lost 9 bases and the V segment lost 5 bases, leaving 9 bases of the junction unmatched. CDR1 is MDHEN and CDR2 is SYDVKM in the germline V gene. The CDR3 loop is CASSLTGLAGASEQFF. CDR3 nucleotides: TGTGCCAGCAGTCTAACGGGACTAGCGGGAGCTAGTGAGCAGTTCTTC.

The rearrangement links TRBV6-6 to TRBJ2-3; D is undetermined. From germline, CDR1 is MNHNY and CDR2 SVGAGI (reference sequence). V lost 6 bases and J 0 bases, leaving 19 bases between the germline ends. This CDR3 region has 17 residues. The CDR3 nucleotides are TGTGCCAGCAGCCTACAGCTGAGCACGACTAGCACAGATACGCAGTATTTT. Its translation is CASSLQLSTTSTDTQYF.

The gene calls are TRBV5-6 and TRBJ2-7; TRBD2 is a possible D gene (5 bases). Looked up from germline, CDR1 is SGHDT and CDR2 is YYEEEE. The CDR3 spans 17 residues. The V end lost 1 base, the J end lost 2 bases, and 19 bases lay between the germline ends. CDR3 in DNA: TGTGCCAGCAGCTTGCTCATGGCGTCGGGGAGTACCTACGAGCAGTACTTC. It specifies CASSLLMASGSTYEQYF.

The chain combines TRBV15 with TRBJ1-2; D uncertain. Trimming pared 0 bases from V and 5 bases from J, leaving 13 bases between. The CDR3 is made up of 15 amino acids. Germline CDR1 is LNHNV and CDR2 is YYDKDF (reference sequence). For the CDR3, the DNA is TGTGCCACCAGCAGAGATAACGAGCGGCGTTATGGCTACACCTTC. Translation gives CATSRDNERRYGYTF.

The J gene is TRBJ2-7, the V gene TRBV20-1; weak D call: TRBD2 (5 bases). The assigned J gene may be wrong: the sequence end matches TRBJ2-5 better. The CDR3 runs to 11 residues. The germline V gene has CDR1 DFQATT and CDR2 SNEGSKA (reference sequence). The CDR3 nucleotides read TGCAGTGCTCAAGCGGAGGAGACCCAGTACTTC. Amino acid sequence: CSAQAEETQYF.

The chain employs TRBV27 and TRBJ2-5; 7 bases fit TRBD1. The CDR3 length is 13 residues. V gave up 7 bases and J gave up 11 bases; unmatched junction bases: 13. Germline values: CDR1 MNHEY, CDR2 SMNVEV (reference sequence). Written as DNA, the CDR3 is TGTGCCAGCATGACTCAGGGGGTGAGGGAGCAGTACTTC. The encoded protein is CASMTQGVREQYF.

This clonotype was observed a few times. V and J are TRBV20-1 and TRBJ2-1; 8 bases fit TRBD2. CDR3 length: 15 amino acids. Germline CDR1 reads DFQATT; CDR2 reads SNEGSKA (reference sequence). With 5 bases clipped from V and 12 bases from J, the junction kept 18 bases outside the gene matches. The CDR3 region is CSAPHGGDHESMQFF. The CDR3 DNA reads TGCAGTGCTCCTCACGGGGGGGACCATGAGAGTATGCAGTTCTTC.

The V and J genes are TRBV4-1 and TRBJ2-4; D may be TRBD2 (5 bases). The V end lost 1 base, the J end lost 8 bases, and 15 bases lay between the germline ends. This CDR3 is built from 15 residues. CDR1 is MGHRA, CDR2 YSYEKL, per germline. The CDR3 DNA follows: TGCGCCAGCAGCCAAGTTGGGGTCGGGGTTGACATTCAGTACTTC. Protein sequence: CASSQVGVGVDIQYF.

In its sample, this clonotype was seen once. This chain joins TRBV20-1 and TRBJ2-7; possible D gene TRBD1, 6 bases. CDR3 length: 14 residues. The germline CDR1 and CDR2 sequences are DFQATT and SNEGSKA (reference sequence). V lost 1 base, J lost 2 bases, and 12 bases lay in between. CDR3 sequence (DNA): TGCAGTGCTAGAGGACAGGCGGTCGCCTACGAGCAGTACTTC. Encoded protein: CSARGQAVAYEQYF.

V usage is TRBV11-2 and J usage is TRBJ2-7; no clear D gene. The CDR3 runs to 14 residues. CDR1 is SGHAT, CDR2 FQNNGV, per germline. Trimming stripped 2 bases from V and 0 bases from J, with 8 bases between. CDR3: CASSLMGASYEQYF. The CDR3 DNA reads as TGTGCCAGCAGCTTAATGGGCGCCTCCTACGAGCAGTACTTC.

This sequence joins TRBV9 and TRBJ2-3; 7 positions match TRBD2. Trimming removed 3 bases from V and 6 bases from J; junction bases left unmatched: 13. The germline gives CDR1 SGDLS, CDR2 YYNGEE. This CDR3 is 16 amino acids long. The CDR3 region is CASSARLATGYDTQYF. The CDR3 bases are TGTGCCAGCAGCGCTAGACTAGCCACCGGGTACGATACGCAGTATTTT.

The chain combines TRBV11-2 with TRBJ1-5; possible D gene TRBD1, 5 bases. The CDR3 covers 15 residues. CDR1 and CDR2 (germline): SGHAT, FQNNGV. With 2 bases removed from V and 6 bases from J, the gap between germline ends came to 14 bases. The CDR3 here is CASSLNPGPGQPQHF. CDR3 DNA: TGTGCCAGCAGCTTAAATCCAGGGCCGGGTCAGCCCCAGCATTTT.

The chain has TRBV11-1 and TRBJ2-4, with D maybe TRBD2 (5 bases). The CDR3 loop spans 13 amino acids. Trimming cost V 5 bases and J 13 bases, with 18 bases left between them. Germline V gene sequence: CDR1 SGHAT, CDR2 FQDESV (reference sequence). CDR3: CASSLRTQREQYF. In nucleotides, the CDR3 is TGTGCCAGCAGCCTGCGGACTCAAAGGGAGCAGTACTTC.

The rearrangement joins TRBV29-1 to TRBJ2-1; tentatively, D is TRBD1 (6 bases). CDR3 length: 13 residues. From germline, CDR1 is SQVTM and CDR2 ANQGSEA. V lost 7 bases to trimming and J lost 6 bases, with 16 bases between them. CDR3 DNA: TGCAGCGCCCAGACCAGGGGCTCCAATGAGCAGTTCTTC. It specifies CSAQTRGSNEQFF.